Shown below are 25 T cell receptor beta chains from a single sample sequenced in a study of control samples from healthy donors and cancer patients (TCRdb year 2020). The library came from the immunoSEQ multiplex PCR assay. Entries here come from immuneACCESS through TCRdb and include only in-frame sequences with V and J called. Some clones fail to appear in such tables; in the studies checked, an unresolved V gene covers under half of the shortfall, and the cause of the remainder is unknown. The sample's records list under 200,000 clones. The biggest ten clones account for 2% to 2.5% of the sample. Sequencing was carried out using blood. These receptors were collected from a woman younger than 45 in good health.

CDR3 in DNA: TGTGCCAGTAGTAGAGAAGAGACCCAGTACTTC. Its translation: CASSREETQYF. This chain links TRBV19 with TRBJ2-5; D ambiguous. The V and J ends lost 4 bases and 3 bases respectively, with 3 bases between them. The CDR3 runs 11 residues. Germline-derived CDR1 and CDR2 are LNHDA and SQIVND (reference sequence).

The chain uses TRBV7-2 and TRBJ2-7, with D maybe TRBD1 (7 bases). CDR1 is SGHTA, CDR2 FQGNSA, per germline. V gave up 3 bases and J gave up 3 bases, with 27 bases separating them. This CDR3 has 19 amino acids. The CDR3 loop is CASSLQGGGSLQIFYEQYF. DNA of the CDR3: TGTGCCAGCAGCTTGCAAGGAGGGGGCTCTCTCCAAATTTTCTACGAGCAGTACTTC.

J is TRBJ1-1 and V is TRBV6-1, with TRBD1 matching over 8 bases. V trimming: 3 bases; J trimming: 0 bases; junction bases outside the gene matches: 9. Germline CDR1 and CDR2: MNHNS and SASEGT. This CDR3 region has 17 residues. DNA for the CDR3: TGTGCCAGCAGTGAGCGTTGGCAGGGGGCGTTGAACACTGAAGCTTTCTTT. This translates into CASSERWQGALNTEAFF.

V gene TRBV28 combines with J gene TRBJ2-2; no reliable D call. The CDR3 extends over 13 amino acids. The V end lost 0 bases, the J end lost 1 base, and 0 bases lay between the germline ends. Looked up from germline, CDR1 is MDHEN and CDR2 is SYDVKM. This CDR3 reads CASSLWNTGELFF. The DNA for the CDR3 is TGTGCCAGCAGTTTATGGAACACCGGGGAGCTGTTTTTT. Combining the CDR3 with reference TRBV28 and TRBJ2-2 gives the whole variable domain DVKVTQSSRYLVKRTGEKVFLECVQDMDHENMFWYRQDPGLGLRLIYFSYDVKMKEKGDIPEGYSVSREKKERFSLILESASTNQTSMYLCASSLWNTGELFFGEGSRLTVL.

The V gene is TRBV6-1, the J gene TRBJ1-5; D is unresolved. The CDR3 covers 16 residues. Germline V gives CDR1 MNHNS, CDR2 SASEGT. The V and J ends lost 1 base and 0 bases respectively, with 10 bases between them. DNA for the CDR3: TGTGCCAGCAGTGAAGAAAACAGACGTAGCAATCAGCCCCAGCATTTT. It codes for CASSEENRRSNQPQHF.

This rearrangement joins TRBV2 to TRBJ2-7; 8 bases line up with TRBD1. V gave up 6 bases and J gave up 3 bases; unmatched junction bases: 7. Per germline, CDR1 SNHLY and CDR2 FYNNEI. This CDR3 has 14 residues. In nucleotides, the CDR3 is TGTGCCAGCAGAGAGGGACAGGTCTTCTACGAGCAGTACTTC. Its protein product is CASREGQVFYEQYF.

The chain recombines TRBV5-1 with TRBJ2-1, with 7 bases that match TRBD1. The CDR3 covers 18 residues. Germline CDR1 and CDR2: SGHRS and YFSETQ. J was trimmed by 1 base and V by 0 bases; bases with no gene match: 10. For the CDR3, the DNA is TGCGCCAGCAGCTTGGACCCGGACAGGATTTTTTCCTACAATGAGCAGTTCTTC. Translating it yields CASSLDPDRIFSYNEQFF. Combining the CDR3 with reference TRBV5-1 and TRBJ2-1 gives the whole variable domain KAGVTQTPRYLIKTRGQQVTLSCSPISGHRSVSWYQQTPGQGLQFLFEYFSETQRNKGNFPGRFSGRQFSNSRSEMNVSTLELGDSALYLCASSLDPDRIFSYNEQFFGPGTRLTVL.

V usage is TRBV4-1 and J usage is TRBJ1-2, with 12 positions matching TRBD1. The germline gives CDR1 MGHRA, CDR2 YSYEKL. The CDR3 runs to 18 residues. J lost 6 bases, V lost 4 bases, and 15 bases had no gene match. The CDR3 loop reads CASSPEGTGGSYGNGYTF. The CDR3 DNA reads as TGCGCCAGCAGCCCAGAGGGGACAGGGGGCAGTTATGGCAATGGCTACACCTTC.

V usage is TRBV9 and J usage is TRBJ2-5; D perhaps matches TRBD1 (6 bases). This CDR3 region has 15 residues. V shed 4 bases and J shed 0 bases, with 13 bases lying between them. Germline values: CDR1 SGDLS, CDR2 YYNGEE. CDR3 in amino acids: CASSPRGGYQETQYF. The CDR3 DNA reads as TGTGCCAGCAGCCCCAGGGGTGGCTACCAAGAGACCCAGTACTTC. Looking up the rest from reference TRBV9 and TRBJ2-5 gives the full variable domain: DSGVTQTPKHLITATGQRVTLRCSPRSGDLSVYWYQQSLDQGLQFLIQYYNGEERAKGNILERFSAQQFPDLHSELNLSSLELGDSALYFCASSPRGGYQETQYFGPGTRLLVL.

The V call is TRBV28, the J call TRBJ2-7; maybe TRBD1 (5 bases). This CDR3 is 15 amino acids long. Trimming pared 3 bases from V and 0 bases from J, leaving 12 bases between. From germline, CDR1 is MDHEN and CDR2 SYDVKM. CDR3 DNA: TGTGCCAGCAGTTTGGCAGGGCTGAGCTCCTACGAGCAGTACTTC. This codes for CASSLAGLSSYEQYF.

The chain's CDR3 is CSVRFSGAYNEQFF. The CDR3 nucleotides read TGCAGCGTGCGTTTTAGCGGGGCCTACAATGAGCAGTTCTTC. The rearrangement joins TRBV29-1 to TRBJ2-1, with 8 bases matching TRBD2. This CDR3 spans 14 amino acids. The trim removed 6 bases at V and 2 bases at J, leaving 6 bases unmatched. Germline V gives CDR1 SQVTM, CDR2 ANQGSEA.

The CDR3 loop is CASSPGQGAWETQYF. The CDR3 DNA follows: TGCGCCAGCAGCCCAGGACAGGGGGCATGGGAGACCCAGTACTTC. The gene calls are TRBV4-1 and TRBJ2-5; 11 bases are shared with TRBD1. The J segment lost 5 bases and the V segment lost 4 bases, leaving 6 bases of the junction unmatched. CDR3 size: 15 residues. In germline, CDR1 is MGHRA, CDR2 YSYEKL.

The chain joins TRBV18 to TRBJ2-7, with 7 bases that match TRBD1. Germline values: CDR1 KGHSH, CDR2 LQKENI. CDR3 length: 15 residues. V shed 2 bases, J shed 1 base, and the junction held 5 bases outside the gene matches. The CDR3, as DNA: TGTGCCAGCTCACCAGACAGGGTTGTGTCCTACGAGCAGTACTTC. It yields the protein CASSPDRVVSYEQYF.

This chain links TRBV7-9 with TRBJ2-2; D tentatively reads TRBD1 or TRBD2 (5 bases each). Germline V gene lookup returns CDR1 SEHNR and CDR2 FQNEAQ (reference sequence). The V end lost 7 bases, the J end lost 3 bases, and 15 bases lay between the germline ends. This CDR3 has 15 amino acids. DNA of the CDR3: TGTGCCAGCACCTCTCGGCAGGGAGACACCGGGGAGCTGTTTTTT. Amino acids: CASTSRQGDTGELFF.

This chain joins TRBV28 and TRBJ1-5; D is perhaps TRBD1 (5 bases). From germline, CDR1 is MDHEN and CDR2 SYDVKM. With 4 bases removed from V and 0 bases from J, the gap between germline ends came to 16 bases. The CDR3 runs to 17 residues. The CDR3 bases are TGTGCCAGCAGTTCTGCCCCGGGACTGCATAGCAATCAGCCCCAGCATTTT. Translation gives CASSSAPGLHSNQPQHF.

The chain joins TRBV2 to TRBJ1-1, with TRBD1 matching over 7 bases. Trimming cost V 7 bases and J 5 bases; bases outside gene matches: 10. There are 14 residues in the CDR3. CDR1 is SNHLY and CDR2 is FYNNEI in the germline V gene. The DNA of the CDR3 is TGTGCCAGCACCGCCTACAGGGGTGATACTGAAGCTTTCTTT. This codes for CASTAYRGDTEAFF.

The chain couples TRBV28 to TRBJ2-1, with 12 bases fitting TRBD1. The germline V gene encodes CDR1 MDHEN and CDR2 SYDVKM. CDR3 length: 20 amino acids. V lost 7 bases, J lost 6 bases, and 22 bases stayed unmatched. The CDR3 region is CASNSIGTGGDISPRNEQFF. CDR3 DNA sequence: TGTGCCAGCAACTCAATCGGGACAGGGGGCGATATTTCCCCTCGCAATGAGCAGTTCTTC. The full variable domain, its missing parts supplied by reference TRBV28 and TRBJ2-1, is DVKVTQSSRYLVKRTGEKVFLECVQDMDHENMFWYRQDPGLGLRLIYFSYDVKMKEKGDIPEGYSVSREKKERFSLILESASTNQTSMYLCASNSIGTGGDISPRNEQFFGPGTRLTVL.

The chain has TRBV4-1 and TRBJ2-5; TRBD1 is a possible D gene (7 bases). The CDR3 sequence is 16 residues long. The V gene's germline CDR1 is MGHRA and CDR2 YSYEKL. V lost 4 bases and J lost 5, with 20 bases in between. The CDR3 bases are TGCGCCAGCAGCCCGCGGACAGGAGGGGGTACTGAGACCCAGTACTTC. Amino acids: CASSPRTGGGTETQYF.

CDR3 bases: TGTGCCAGCAGTTACATACAGGGGGCATATCGGTGGGGCTACACCTTC. Its translation: CASSYIQGAYRWGYTF. This rearrangement joins TRBV28 to TRBJ1-2; TRBD1 aligns across 9 bases. The CDR3 is 16 residues long. J was trimmed by 8 bases and V by 4 bases; bases with no gene match: 14. CDR1 MDHEN and CDR2 SYDVKM come from the germline V gene.

The chain links TRBV7-4 to TRBJ1-4; D is unresolved. CDR1 is SGHVT, CDR2 SQSDAQ, per germline. Trimming cost V 5 bases and J 5 bases, with 12 bases left between them. This CDR3 is built from 14 residues. For the CDR3, the DNA is TGTGCCAGCAGCCCCCACCGGCTAAATGAAAAACTGTTTTTT. Translating gives CASSPHRLNEKLFF.

The CDR3 DNA is TGTGCCAGCAGTTACGGGCCGGCAAATAACTATGGCTACACCTTC. Translating gives CASSYGPANNYGYTF. This rearrangement joins TRBV6-5 to TRBJ1-2; D remains ambiguous. Germline CDR1 and CDR2: MNHEY and SVGAGI. The CDR3 sequence is 15 residues long. V was shortened by 2 bases and J by 1 base, with 11 bases between the two germline ends.

The chain joins TRBV12-3 or TRBV12-4 to TRBJ2-3, with D tentatively TRBD2 (5 bases). The CDR3 spans 13 residues. With 3 bases removed from V and 5 bases from J, the gap between germline ends came to 9 bases. CDR3 nucleotide sequence: TGTGCCAGCAGTTTGGAGGCGGGAGATACGCAGTATTTT. This gives the protein CASSLEAGDTQYF.

This chain uses TRBV7-9 with TRBJ2-2; 9 nucleotides match TRBD2. This CDR3 has 15 amino acids. The ends lost 6 bases at V and 4 bases at J; junction bases unmatched: 6. From germline, CDR1 is SEHNR and CDR2 FQNEAQ (reference sequence). CDR3 region: CASRKRTSATGELFF. CDR3 coding DNA: TGTGCCAGCAGAAAGAGGACTAGCGCCACCGGGGAGCTGTTTTTT.

This rearrangement joins TRBV5-6 to TRBJ2-7; perhaps TRBD1 as D (6 bases). The germline V gene has CDR1 SGHDT and CDR2 YYEEEE. The CDR3 has 14 amino acids. Between the trimmed V and J ends, which lost 3 bases and 3 bases, there was a span of 13 bases. The CDR3 protein is CASSSTGGSYEQYF. CDR3 sequence (DNA): TGTGCCAGCAGCTCGACAGGTGGGAGCTACGAGCAGTACTTC.

The V call is TRBV3-1 (or the pseudogene TRBV3-2), the J call TRBJ2-7, with 7 positions matching TRBD2. The germline V gene encodes CDR1 LGHDT and CDR2 YNNKEL (reference sequence). The CDR3 runs 13 residues. J was trimmed by 3 bases and V by 2 bases; bases with no gene match: 1. This chain's CDR3 is CASSQREDYEQYF. In nucleotides, the CDR3 is TGTGCCAGCAGCCAACGGGAGGACTACGAGCAGTACTTC.